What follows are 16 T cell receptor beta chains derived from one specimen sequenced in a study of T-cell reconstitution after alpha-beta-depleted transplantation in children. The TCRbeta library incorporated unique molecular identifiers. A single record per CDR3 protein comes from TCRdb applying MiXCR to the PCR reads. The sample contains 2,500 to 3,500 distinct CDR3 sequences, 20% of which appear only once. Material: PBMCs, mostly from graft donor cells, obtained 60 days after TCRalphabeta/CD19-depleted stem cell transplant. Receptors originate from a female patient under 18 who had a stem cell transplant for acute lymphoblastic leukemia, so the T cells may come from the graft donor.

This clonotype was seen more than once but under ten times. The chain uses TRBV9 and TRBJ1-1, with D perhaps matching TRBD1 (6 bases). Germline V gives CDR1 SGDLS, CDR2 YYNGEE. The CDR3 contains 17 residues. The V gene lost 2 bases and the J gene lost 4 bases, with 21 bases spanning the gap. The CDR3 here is CASSVKGGGHGGTEAFF. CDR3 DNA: TGTGCCAGCAGCGTGAAGGGGGGGGGACACGGGGGCACTGAAGCTTTCTTT.

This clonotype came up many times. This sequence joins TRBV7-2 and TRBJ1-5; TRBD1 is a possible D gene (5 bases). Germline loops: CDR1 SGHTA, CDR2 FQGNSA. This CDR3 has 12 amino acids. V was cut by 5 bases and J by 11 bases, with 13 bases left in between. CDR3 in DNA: TGTGCCAGCAGCATGGGGGAATGGGCCCAGCATTTT. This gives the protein CASSMGEWAQHF.

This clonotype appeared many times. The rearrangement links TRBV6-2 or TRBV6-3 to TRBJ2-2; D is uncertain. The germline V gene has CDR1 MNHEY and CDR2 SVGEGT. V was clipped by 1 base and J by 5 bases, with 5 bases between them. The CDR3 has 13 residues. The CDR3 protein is CASSYYVTGELFF. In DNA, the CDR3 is TGTGCCAGCAGTTACTACGTGACCGGGGAGCTGTTTTTT.

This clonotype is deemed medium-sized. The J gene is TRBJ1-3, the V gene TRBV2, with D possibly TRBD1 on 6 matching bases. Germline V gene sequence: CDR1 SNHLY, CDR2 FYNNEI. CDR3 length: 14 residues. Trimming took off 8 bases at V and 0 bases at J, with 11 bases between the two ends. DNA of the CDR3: TGTGCCAGCGGACCGACAGGCTCTGGAAACACCATATATTTT. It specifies CASGPTGSGNTIYF.

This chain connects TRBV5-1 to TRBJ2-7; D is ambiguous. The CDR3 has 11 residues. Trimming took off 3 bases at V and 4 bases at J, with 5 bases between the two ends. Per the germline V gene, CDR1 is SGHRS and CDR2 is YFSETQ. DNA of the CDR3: TGCGCCAGCAGCTGGGGATACGAGCAGTACTTC. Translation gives CASSWGYEQYF. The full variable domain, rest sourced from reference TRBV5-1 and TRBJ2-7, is KAGVTQTPRYLIKTRGQQVTLSCSPISGHRSVSWYQQTPGQGLQFLFEYFSETQRNKGNFPGRFSGRQFSNSRSEMNVSTLELGDSALYLCASSWGYEQYFGPGTRLTVT.

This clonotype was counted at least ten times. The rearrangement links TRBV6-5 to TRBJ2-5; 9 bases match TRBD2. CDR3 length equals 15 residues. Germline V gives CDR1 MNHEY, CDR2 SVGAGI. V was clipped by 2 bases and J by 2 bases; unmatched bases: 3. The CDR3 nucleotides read TGTGCCAGCAGTTACGCTAGCGGGACACAAGAGACCCAGTACTTC. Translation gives CASSYASGTQETQYF.

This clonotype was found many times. CDR3: CAIRGTLAGANVLTF. CDR3 nucleotides: TGTGCCATCAGGGGGACACTAGCTGGGGCCAACGTCCTGACTTTC. J is TRBJ2-6 and V is TRBV10-3; D is possibly TRBD1 (6 bases). The germline gives CDR1 ENHRY, CDR2 SYGVKD. The V end was cut by 6 bases, the J end by 2 bases, with 11 bases between. CDR3 length: 15 residues.

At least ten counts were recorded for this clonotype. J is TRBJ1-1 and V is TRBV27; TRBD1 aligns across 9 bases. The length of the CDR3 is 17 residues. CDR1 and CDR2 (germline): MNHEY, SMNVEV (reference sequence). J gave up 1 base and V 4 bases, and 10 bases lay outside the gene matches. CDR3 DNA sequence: TGTGCCAGCAGTTCTCACAGGGGGCGGAAACCGAACACTGAAGCTTTCTTT. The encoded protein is CASSSHRGRKPNTEAFF.

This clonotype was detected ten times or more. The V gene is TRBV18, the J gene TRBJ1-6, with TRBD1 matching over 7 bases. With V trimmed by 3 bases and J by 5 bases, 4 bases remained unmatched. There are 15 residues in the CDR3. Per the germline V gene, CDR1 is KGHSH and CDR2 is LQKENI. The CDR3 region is CASSPDRADNSPLHF. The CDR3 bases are TGTGCCAGCTCACCCGACAGGGCAGATAATTCACCCCTCCACTTT.

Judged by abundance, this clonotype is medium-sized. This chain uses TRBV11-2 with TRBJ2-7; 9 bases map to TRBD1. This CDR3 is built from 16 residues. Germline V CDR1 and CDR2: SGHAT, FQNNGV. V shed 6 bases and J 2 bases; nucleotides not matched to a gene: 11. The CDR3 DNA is TGTGCCAGCAGTTTTTCCACAGGGGGCTTAGCCTACGAGCAGTACTTC. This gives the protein CASSFSTGGLAYEQYF.

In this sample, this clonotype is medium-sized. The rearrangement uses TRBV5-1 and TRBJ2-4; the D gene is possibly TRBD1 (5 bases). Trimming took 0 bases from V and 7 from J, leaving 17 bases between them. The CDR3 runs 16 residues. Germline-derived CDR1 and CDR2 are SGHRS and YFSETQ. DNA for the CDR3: TGCGCCAGCAGCTTGGAACGGACATACGGGCATAACATTCAGTACTTC. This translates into CASSLERTYGHNIQYF.

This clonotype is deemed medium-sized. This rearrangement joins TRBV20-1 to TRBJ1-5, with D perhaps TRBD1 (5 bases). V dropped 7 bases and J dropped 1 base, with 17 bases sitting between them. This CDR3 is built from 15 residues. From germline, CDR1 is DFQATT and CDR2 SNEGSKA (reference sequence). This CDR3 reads CSVRGRERSNQPQHF. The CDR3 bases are TGCAGTGTTCGGGGACGGGAAAGGAGCAATCAGCCCCAGCATTTT.

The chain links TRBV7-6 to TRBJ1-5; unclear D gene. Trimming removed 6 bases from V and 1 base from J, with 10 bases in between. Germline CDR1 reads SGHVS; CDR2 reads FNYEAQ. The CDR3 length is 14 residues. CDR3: CASSPSVSNQPQHF. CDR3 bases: TGTGCCAGCAGTCCTTCGGTGAGCAATCAGCCCCAGCATTTT.

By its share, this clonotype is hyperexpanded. CDR3 sequence reads: CASSPGDIEEQYF. The CDR3 coding sequence is TGTGCCAGCAGCCCTGGGGATATAGAAGAACAGTACTTC. The chain employs TRBV7-6 and TRBJ2-7, with D unclear. Germline CDR1 reads SGHVS; CDR2 reads FNYEAQ. Deletions cut 5 bases from V and 10 bases from J, with 18 bases between. This CDR3 spans 13 amino acids.

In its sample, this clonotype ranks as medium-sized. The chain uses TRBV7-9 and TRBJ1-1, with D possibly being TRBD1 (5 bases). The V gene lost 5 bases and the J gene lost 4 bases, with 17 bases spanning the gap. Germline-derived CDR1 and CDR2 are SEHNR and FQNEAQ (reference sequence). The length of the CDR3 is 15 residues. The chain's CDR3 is CASSLGKTTGTEAFF. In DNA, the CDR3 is TGTGCCAGCAGCCTAGGGAAAACTACAGGCACTGAAGCTTTCTTT.

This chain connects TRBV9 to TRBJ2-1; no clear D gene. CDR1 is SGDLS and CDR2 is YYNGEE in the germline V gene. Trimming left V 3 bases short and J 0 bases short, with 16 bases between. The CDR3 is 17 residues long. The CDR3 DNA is TGTGCCAGCAGCGACGCCCCCTCTAGGAACTCCTACAATGAGCAGTTCTTC. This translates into CASSDAPSRNSYNEQFF.